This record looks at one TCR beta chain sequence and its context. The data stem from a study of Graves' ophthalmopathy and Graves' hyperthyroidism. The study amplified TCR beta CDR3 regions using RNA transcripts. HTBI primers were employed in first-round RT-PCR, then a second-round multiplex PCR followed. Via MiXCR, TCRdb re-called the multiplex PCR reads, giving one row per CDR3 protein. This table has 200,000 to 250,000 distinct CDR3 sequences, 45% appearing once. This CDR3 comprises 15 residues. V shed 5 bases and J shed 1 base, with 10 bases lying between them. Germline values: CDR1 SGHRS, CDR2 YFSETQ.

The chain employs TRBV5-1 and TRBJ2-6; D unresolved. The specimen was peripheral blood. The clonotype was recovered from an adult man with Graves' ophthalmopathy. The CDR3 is CASRHAVSGANVLTF. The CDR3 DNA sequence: TGCGCCAGCAGACACGCGGTTTCTGGGGCCAACGTCCTGACTTTC.